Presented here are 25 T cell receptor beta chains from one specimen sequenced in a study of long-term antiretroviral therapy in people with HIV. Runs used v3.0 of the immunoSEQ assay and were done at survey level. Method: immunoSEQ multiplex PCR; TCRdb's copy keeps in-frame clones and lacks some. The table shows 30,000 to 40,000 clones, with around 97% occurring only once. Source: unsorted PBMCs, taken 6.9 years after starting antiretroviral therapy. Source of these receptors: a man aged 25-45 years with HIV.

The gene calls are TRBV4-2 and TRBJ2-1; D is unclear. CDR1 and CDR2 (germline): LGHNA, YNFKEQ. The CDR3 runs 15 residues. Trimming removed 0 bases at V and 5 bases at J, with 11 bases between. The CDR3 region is CASSQEEPANNEQFF. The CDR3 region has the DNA TGTGCCAGCAGCCAAGAGGAACCGGCTAACAATGAGCAGTTCTTC.

CDR3 DNA: TGTGCCTGGCGCAGGGCGAACGGGGAGCTGTTTTTT. As protein: CAWRRANGELFF. The chain joins TRBV30 to TRBJ2-2; D is perhaps TRBD1 (5 bases). Germline V gene lookup returns CDR1 GTSNPN and CDR2 SVGIG (reference sequence). The CDR3 runs to 12 residues. V dropped 5 bases and J dropped 7 bases, with 11 bases sitting between them.

The CDR3 spells CASKEDWQTYEQYF. CDR3 bases: TGTGCCAGTAAAGAGGACTGGCAGACCTACGAGCAGTACTTC. The chain employs TRBV19 and TRBJ2-7, with TRBD2 as a possible D gene (5 bases). CDR1 and CDR2 from the germline V gene are LNHDA and SQIVND (reference sequence). The CDR3 contains 14 residues. Between the trimmed V and J ends, which lost 7 bases and 2 bases, there was a span of 15 bases.

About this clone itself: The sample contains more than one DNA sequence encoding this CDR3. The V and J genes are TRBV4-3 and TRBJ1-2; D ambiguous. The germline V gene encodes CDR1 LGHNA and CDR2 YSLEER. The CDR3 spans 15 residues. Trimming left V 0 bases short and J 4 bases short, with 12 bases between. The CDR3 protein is CASSQDRGHFYGYTF. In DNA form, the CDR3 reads TGCGCCAGCAGCCAAGATAGAGGGCACTTCTATGGCTACACCTTC.

DNA for the CDR3: TGTGCCAGCACCCCCGGGACAGGGAGTATTGGCTACACCTTC. Translating gives CASTPGTGSIGYTF. This chain joins TRBV25-1 and TRBJ1-2; 9 bases agree with TRBD1. The CDR3 has 14 residues. The germline V gene has CDR1 MGHDK and CDR2 SYGVNS. J gave up 7 bases and V 7 bases, and 10 bases lay outside the gene matches.

In DNA form, the CDR3 reads TGTGCCAGTAGTATACGGGGGCTAGGGGAAAAACTGTTTTTT. Protein sequence: CASSIRGLGEKLFF. This sequence joins TRBV19 and TRBJ1-4; possible D gene TRBD1, 6 bases. V was trimmed by 2 bases and J by 8 bases, leaving 12 bases between them. Germline V lookup: CDR1 LNHDA, CDR2 SQIVND (reference sequence). This CDR3 region has 14 residues.

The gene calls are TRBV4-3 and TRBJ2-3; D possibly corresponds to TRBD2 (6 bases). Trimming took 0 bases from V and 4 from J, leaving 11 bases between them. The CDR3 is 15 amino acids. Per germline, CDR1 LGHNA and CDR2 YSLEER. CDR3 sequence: CASSQEYAGSDTQYF. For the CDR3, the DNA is TGCGCCAGCAGCCAAGAATACGCGGGATCAGATACGCAGTATTTT.

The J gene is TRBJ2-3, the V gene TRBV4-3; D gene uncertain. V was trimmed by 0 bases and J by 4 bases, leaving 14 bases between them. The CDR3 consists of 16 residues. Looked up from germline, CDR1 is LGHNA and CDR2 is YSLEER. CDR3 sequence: CASSQEGSVEADTQYF. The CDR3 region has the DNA TGCGCCAGCAGCCAAGAGGGCTCGGTCGAAGCAGATACGCAGTATTTT.

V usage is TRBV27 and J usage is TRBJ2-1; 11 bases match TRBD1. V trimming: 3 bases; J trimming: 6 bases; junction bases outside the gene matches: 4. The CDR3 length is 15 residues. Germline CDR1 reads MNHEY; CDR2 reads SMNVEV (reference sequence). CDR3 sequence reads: CASSLSGTGGNEQFF. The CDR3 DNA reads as TGTGCCAGCAGTTTGTCCGGGACAGGGGGCAATGAGCAGTTCTTC.

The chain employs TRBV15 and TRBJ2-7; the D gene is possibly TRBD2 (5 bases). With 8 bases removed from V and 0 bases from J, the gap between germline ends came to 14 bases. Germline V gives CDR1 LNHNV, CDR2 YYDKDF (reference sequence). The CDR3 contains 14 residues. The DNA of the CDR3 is TGTGCCACCCGATCGTGGGAGAGCTCCTACGAGCAGTACTTC. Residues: CATRSWESSYEQYF.

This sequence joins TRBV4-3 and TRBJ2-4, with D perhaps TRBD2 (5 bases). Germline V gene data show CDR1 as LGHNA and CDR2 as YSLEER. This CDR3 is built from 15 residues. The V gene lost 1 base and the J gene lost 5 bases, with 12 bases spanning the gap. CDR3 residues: CASSQGWAAENIQYF. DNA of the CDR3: TGCGCCAGCAGCCAAGGTTGGGCAGCGGAAAACATTCAGTACTTC.

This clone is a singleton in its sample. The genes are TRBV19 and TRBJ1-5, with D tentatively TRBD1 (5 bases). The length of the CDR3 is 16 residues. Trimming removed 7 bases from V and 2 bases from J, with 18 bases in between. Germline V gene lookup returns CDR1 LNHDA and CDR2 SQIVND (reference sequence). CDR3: CASTAYGALGNQPQHF. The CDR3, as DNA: TGTGCCAGTACCGCTTATGGGGCTTTGGGCAATCAGCCCCAGCATTTT.

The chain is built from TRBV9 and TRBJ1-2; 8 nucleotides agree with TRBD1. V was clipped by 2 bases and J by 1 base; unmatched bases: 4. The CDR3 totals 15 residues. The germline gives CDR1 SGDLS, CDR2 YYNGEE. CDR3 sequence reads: CASSVTGDVNYGYTF. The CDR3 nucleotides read TGTGCCAGCAGCGTGACAGGGGACGTTAACTATGGCTACACCTTC.

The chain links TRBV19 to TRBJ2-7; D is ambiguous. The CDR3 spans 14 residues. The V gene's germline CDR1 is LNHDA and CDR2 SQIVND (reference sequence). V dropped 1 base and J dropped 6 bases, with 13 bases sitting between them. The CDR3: CASSIGVGNGEQYF. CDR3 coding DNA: TGTGCCAGTAGTATAGGGGTGGGAAACGGCGAGCAGTACTTC.

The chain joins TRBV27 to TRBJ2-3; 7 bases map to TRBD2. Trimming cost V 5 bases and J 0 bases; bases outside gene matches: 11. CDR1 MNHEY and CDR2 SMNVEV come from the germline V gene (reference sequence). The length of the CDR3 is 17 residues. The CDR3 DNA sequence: TGTGCCAGCAGTCTACTAGCGTCGAATCCTAGCACAGATACGCAGTATTTT. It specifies CASSLLASNPSTDTQYF.

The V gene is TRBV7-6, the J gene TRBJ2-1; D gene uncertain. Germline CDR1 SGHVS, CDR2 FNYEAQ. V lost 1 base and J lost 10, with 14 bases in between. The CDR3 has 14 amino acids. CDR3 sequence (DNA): TGTGCCAGCAGCTTAGATAACTTCTTAGGGGAGCAGTTCTTC. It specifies CASSLDNFLGEQFF.

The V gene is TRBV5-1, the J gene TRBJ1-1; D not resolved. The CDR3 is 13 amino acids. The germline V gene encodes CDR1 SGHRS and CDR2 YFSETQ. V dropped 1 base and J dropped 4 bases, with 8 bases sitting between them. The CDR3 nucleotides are TGCGCCAGCAGCTTGACGGACCTCACTGAAGCTTTCTTT. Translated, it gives CASSLTDLTEAFF.

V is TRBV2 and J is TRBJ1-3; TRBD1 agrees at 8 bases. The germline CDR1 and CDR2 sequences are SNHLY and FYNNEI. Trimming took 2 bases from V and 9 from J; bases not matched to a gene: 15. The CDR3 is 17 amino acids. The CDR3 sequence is CASSERTGHPQATTIYF. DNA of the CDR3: TGTGCCAGCAGTGAACGGACAGGGCATCCCCAAGCTACCACCATATATTTT.

CDR3 sequence: CASSSSPWTGLEGYTF. CDR3 nucleotide sequence: TGTGCCAGCAGTTCGAGTCCTTGGACAGGCTTGGAGGGCTACACCTTC. V is TRBV28 and J is TRBJ1-2, with TRBD1 identical over 7 bases. Losses at the gene ends were 4 bases for V and 8 bases for J; bases not matched to a gene: 16. Per the germline V gene, CDR1 is MDHEN and CDR2 is SYDVKM. This CDR3 comprises 16 residues.

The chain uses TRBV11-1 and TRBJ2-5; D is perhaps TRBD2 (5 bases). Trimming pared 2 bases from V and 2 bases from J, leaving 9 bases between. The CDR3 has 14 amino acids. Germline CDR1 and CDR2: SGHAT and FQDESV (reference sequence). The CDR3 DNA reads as TGTGCCAGCAGCTTACCAGCGGCGCAAGAGACCCAGTACTTC. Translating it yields CASSLPAAQETQYF.

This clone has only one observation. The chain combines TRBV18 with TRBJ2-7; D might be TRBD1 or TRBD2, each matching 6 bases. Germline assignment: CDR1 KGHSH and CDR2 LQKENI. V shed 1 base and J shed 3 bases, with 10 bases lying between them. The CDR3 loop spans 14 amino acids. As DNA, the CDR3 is TGTGCCAGCTCACCACTAGGGGGGCTCTACGAGCAGTACTTC. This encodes CASSPLGGLYEQYF.

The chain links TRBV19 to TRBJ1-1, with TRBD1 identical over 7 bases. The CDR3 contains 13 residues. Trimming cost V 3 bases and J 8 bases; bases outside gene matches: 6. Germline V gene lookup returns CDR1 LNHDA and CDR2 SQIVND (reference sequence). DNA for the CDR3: TGTGCCAGTAGTATCCGGGTGGACAGGGAAGCTTTCTTT. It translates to CASSIRVDREAFF.

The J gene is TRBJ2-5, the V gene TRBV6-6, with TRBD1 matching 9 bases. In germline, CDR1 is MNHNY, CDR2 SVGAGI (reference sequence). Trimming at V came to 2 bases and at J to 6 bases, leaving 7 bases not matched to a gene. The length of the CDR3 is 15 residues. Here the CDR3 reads CASSYHPGTGQTQYF. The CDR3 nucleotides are TGTGCCAGCAGTTACCATCCCGGGACAGGGCAGACCCAGTACTTC.

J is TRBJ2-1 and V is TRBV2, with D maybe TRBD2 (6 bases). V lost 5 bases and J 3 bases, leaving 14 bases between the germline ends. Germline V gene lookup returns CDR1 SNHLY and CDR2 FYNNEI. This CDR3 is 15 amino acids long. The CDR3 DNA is TGTGCCAGCAGTCGTAGACTAGTTGACTACAATGAGCAGTTCTTC. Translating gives CASSRRLVDYNEQFF.

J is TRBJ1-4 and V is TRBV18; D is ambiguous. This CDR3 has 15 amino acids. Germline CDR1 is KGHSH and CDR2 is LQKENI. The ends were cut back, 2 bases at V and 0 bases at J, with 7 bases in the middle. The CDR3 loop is CASSPTKATNEKLFF. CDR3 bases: TGTGCCAGCTCACCAACAAAGGCAACTAATGAAAAACTGTTTTTT.